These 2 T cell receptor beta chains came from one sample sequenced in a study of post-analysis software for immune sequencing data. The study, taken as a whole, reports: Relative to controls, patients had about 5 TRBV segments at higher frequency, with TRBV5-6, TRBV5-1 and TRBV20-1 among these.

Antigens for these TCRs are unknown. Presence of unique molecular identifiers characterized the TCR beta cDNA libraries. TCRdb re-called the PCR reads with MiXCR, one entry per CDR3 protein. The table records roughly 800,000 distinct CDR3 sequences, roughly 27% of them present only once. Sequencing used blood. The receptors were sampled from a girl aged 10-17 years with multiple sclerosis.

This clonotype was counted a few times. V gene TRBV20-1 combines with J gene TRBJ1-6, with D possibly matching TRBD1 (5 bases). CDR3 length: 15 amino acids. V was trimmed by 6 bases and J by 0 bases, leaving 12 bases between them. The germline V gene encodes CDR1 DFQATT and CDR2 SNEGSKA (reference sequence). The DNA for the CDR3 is TGCAGTGCAACCCGAAGGGGCTCCTATAATTCACCCCTCCACTTT. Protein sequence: CSATRRGSYNSPLHF.

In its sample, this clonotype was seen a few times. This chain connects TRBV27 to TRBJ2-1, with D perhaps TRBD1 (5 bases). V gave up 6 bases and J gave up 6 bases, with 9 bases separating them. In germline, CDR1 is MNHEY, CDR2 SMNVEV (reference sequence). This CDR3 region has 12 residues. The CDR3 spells CASRTQGNEQFF. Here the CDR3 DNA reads TGTGCCAGCAGGACCCAGGGCAATGAGCAGTTCTTC.